The 25 T cell receptor beta chains below were found in one sample sequenced in a study of vaccination and CD4 T cells after COVID-19. Sequencing of cultured CD4+ T cell DNA used the Oncomine TCR Beta short-read assay. TCRdb re-called the PCR reads through MiXCR, storing one row per CDR3 protein. In the table there are 20,000 to 25,000 distinct CDR3 sequences, approximately 49% of which are singletons. Described treatment: roughly 10-day PBMC culture with coronavirus spike peptide pools or control peptides (ViraFEST assay). Their specific antigens are unknown. Sequencing input: CD4+ T cells from blood, cultured in vitro. The receptors stem from a human donor who had recovered from COVID-19.

This clonotype was seen a few times. The rearrangement uses TRBV25-1 and TRBJ1-1; no firm D call. Between the trimmed V and J ends, which lost 3 bases and 3 bases, there was a span of 14 bases. Germline V lookup: CDR1 MGHDK, CDR2 SYGVNS. This CDR3 region has 15 residues. The CDR3 sequence: CASSEAEGGDTEAFF. The CDR3 DNA reads TGTGCCAGCAGTGAGGCAGAGGGCGGGGACACTGAAGCTTTCTTT.

Points on this clonotype: Compared with germline, one end of the junction differs, possibly owing to a read error. This sequence joins TRBV28 and TRBJ1-6; D unresolved. The CDR3 spans 16 residues. Germline-derived CDR1 and CDR2 are MDHEN and SYDVKM. This CDR3 reads CASSSRMSSYNSPLRF. CDR3 DNA sequence: TGTGCCAGCAGTTCCCGGATGAGCTCCTATAATTCACCCCTCCGCTTT.

This sequence joins TRBV12-3 or TRBV12-4 and TRBJ2-2; D is unclear. Trimming cost V 10 bases and J 1 base, with 7 bases left between them. CDR3 length: 12 residues. The CDR3 loop reads CATAKNTGELFF. DNA for the CDR3: TGTGCCACAGCTAAGAACACCGGGGAGCTGTTTTTT.

In DNA form, the CDR3 reads TGTGCCAGCAGCCTTACGGTCGGCAGCCTCTCTTCAAGGTGGGGCTACACCTTC. This translates into CASSLTVGSLSSRWGYTF. The chain links TRBV14 to TRBJ1-2; no clear D gene. The V end lost 4 bases, the J end lost 8 bases, and 29 bases lay between the germline ends. The CDR3 loop spans 18 amino acids. In germline, CDR1 is SGHDN, CDR2 FVKESK.

This clonotype was seen a handful of times. V and J are TRBV11-2 and TRBJ2-5, with a weak D call TRBD1 (8 bases). Per germline, CDR1 SGHAT and CDR2 FQNNGV. The CDR3 contains 16 residues. V dropped 0 bases and J dropped 4 bases, with 15 bases sitting between them. The CDR3 bases are TGTGCCAGCAGCTTAGATCTTAACAGGGGGGGAGAGACCCAGTACTTC. As protein: CASSLDLNRGGETQYF.

This clonotype was seen more than once but under ten times. The rearrangement links TRBV6-1 to TRBJ1-1; D is possibly TRBD1 (5 bases). The CDR3 contains 16 residues. Trimming removed 5 bases from V and 4 bases from J, with 20 bases in between. CDR1 and CDR2 (germline): MNHNS, SASEGT. CDR3 sequence: CASSTLPSMGGTEAFF. In DNA, the CDR3 is TGTGCCAGCAGTACTCTCCCCTCCATGGGGGGCACTGAAGCTTTCTTT.

The count of this clonotype is one. CDR3: CASSYESGLVHNEQFF. The CDR3 nucleotides read TGTGCCAGCAGTTATGAATCGGGACTCGTTCACAATGAGCAGTTCTTC. This chain uses TRBV6-5 with TRBJ2-1, with TRBD2 as a possible D gene (6 bases). V was trimmed by 3 bases and J by 5 bases, leaving 17 bases between them. The V gene's germline CDR1 is MNHEY and CDR2 SVGAGI. This CDR3 region has 16 residues.

The rearrangement joins TRBV20-1 to TRBJ2-7; D tentatively reads TRBD1 or TRBD2 (6 bases each). The CDR3 extends over 13 amino acids. Germline V gene lookup returns CDR1 DFQATT and CDR2 SNEGSKA (reference sequence). Trimming left V 1 base short and J 7 bases short, with 14 bases between. In DNA, the CDR3 is TGCAGTGCTAGAGCATATGAGGGGGGAGAGCAGTACTTC. The encoded protein is CSARAYEGGEQYF.

The chain combines TRBV2 with TRBJ2-1; 7 bases align to TRBD1. Germline V CDR1 and CDR2: SNHLY, FYNNEI. The CDR3 loop spans 14 amino acids. J was trimmed by 2 bases and V by 2 bases; bases with no gene match: 0. The CDR3 coding sequence is TGTGCCAGCAGTGAAAGGGGGCCCTACAATGAGCAGTTCTTC. Translating gives CASSERGPYNEQFF.

The CDR3, as DNA: TGCGCCAGCAGCCAAGGACTAGCTTTGAACACCGGGGAGCTGTTTTTT. Translating gives CASSQGLALNTGELFF. The chain employs TRBV4-1 and TRBJ2-2; 7 bases are shared with TRBD2. This CDR3 is 16 amino acids long. CDR1 and CDR2 (germline): MGHRA, YSYEKL. Trimming removed 1 base from V and 1 base from J; junction bases left unmatched: 3.

The chain uses TRBV6-5 and TRBJ2-2, with D tentatively TRBD1 (6 bases). Looked up from germline, CDR1 is MNHEY and CDR2 is SVGAGI. V was cut by 1 base and J by 3 bases, with 15 bases left in between. CDR3 size: 17 residues. Here the CDR3 DNA reads TGTGCCAGCAGTTACTTCGAGGTTGCAGGGGACACCGGGGAGCTGTTTTTT. Translated: CASSYFEVAGDTGELFF.

This chain links TRBV6-5 with TRBJ2-3; no firm D call. From germline, CDR1 is MNHEY and CDR2 SVGAGI. Trimming cost V 0 bases and J 5 bases, with 15 bases left between them. The CDR3 consists of 16 residues. The DNA of the CDR3 is TGTGCCAGCAGTTACTCGGGCAGAACCATGGGAGATACGCAGTATTTT. This codes for CASSYSGRTMGDTQYF.

This chain connects TRBV30 to TRBJ1-5; D remains unclear. The CDR3 spans 14 residues. In germline, CDR1 is GTSNPN, CDR2 SVGIG (reference sequence). Trimming pared 2 bases from V and 5 bases from J, leaving 13 bases between. The CDR3 is CAWSTGSLYQPQHF. Here the CDR3 DNA reads TGTGCCTGGAGTACTGGTTCGTTGTATCAGCCCCAGCATTTT.

This clonotype turned up a few times. This chain uses TRBV10-3 with TRBJ1-2; tentative D call: TRBD1 (5 bases). The ends were cut back, 6 bases at V and 6 bases at J, with 17 bases in the middle. The CDR3 totals 14 residues. The germline V gene encodes CDR1 ENHRY and CDR2 SYGVKD. The CDR3 spells CAIRQTGRDHGYTF. CDR3 DNA sequence: TGTGCCATCAGACAAACGGGGAGGGACCATGGCTACACCTTC.

This clonotype came up a few times. The gene calls are TRBV20-1 and TRBJ2-2, with 9 bases aligning to TRBD2. CDR1 and CDR2 from the germline V gene are DFQATT and SNEGSKA (reference sequence). V lost 0 bases and J lost 5; bases outside the gene matches: 10. This CDR3 is built from 17 residues. As DNA, the CDR3 is TGCAGTGCTAGAGATCCCTGGAGCGGGGGGCCTACCGGGGAGCTGTTTTTT. Translated: CSARDPWSGGPTGELFF.

The chain couples TRBV7-2 to TRBJ1-5; 7 bases fit TRBD1. The J segment lost 5 bases and the V segment lost 0 bases, leaving 7 bases of the junction unmatched. The germline V gene has CDR1 SGHTA and CDR2 FQGNSA. The CDR3 runs 16 residues. The CDR3 loop is CASSLAGRGDDQPQHF. CDR3 nucleotides: TGTGCCAGCAGCTTAGCAGGCAGGGGGGACGATCAGCCCCAGCATTTT.

The chain has TRBV30 and TRBJ2-7; D is unresolved. The CDR3 sequence is 15 residues long. Looked up from germline, CDR1 is GTSNPN and CDR2 is SVGIG (reference sequence). Trimming shortened V by 1 base and J by 2 bases, and 15 bases separated the two germline ends. This CDR3 reads CAWSDGTTSPYEQYF. The CDR3 DNA reads as TGTGCCTGGAGTGATGGAACTACAAGCCCCTACGAGCAGTACTTC.

This chain uses TRBV6-4 with TRBJ2-5; D possibly corresponds to TRBD2 (5 bases). V gave up 4 bases and J gave up 5 bases, with 11 bases separating them. The V gene's germline CDR1 is MRHNA and CDR2 SNTAGT. The CDR3 sequence is 13 residues long. The CDR3 nucleotides read TGTGCCAGCAGTGTTTGGGCGGGCGAGACCCAGTACTTC. It codes for CASSVWAGETQYF.

The J gene is TRBJ2-3, the V gene TRBV11-3; TRBD1 is a possible D gene (5 bases). The CDR3 length is 16 residues. Trimming took off 1 base at V and 2 bases at J, with 13 bases between the two ends. Germline-derived CDR1 and CDR2 are SGHNT and YENEEA. The CDR3 here is CASSLGVSTVTDTQYF. For the CDR3, the DNA is TGTGCCAGCAGCTTAGGAGTTTCGACAGTCACAGATACGCAGTATTTT.

This rearrangement joins TRBV6-1 to TRBJ1-6, with 8 bases identical to TRBD1. The CDR3 consists of 15 residues. V lost 6 bases to trimming and J lost 7 bases; unmatched junction nucleotides: 8. In germline, CDR1 is MNHNS, CDR2 SASEGT. The CDR3 spells CASSFTQGGNSPLHF. In DNA, the CDR3 is TGTGCCAGCAGCTTTACACAGGGGGGAAATTCACCCCTCCACTTT.

The genes are TRBV27 and TRBJ2-3; tentative D call: TRBD1 (5 bases). Trimming stripped 3 bases from V and 3 bases from J, with 10 bases between. The CDR3 is made up of 14 amino acids. Per germline, CDR1 MNHEY and CDR2 SMNVEV (reference sequence). The CDR3 loop is CASSFQGRTDTQYF. The CDR3 DNA is TGTGCCAGCAGTTTCCAGGGTCGGACAGATACGCAGTATTTT.

This clonotype was detected a few times. The chain couples TRBV6-1 to TRBJ2-1; 14 bases agree with TRBD2. This CDR3 is built from 15 residues. Trimming removed 4 bases from V and 8 bases from J; junction bases left unmatched: 4. Germline V gene sequence: CDR1 MNHNS, CDR2 SASEGT. The CDR3 reads CASSGGLAGVHEQFF. As DNA, the CDR3 is TGTGCCAGCAGTGGGGGACTAGCGGGAGTACATGAGCAGTTCTTC.

V gene TRBV5-1 combines with J gene TRBJ2-7; 8 nucleotides align to TRBD1. From germline, CDR1 is SGHRS and CDR2 YFSETQ. The trim removed 4 bases at V and 1 base at J, leaving 19 bases unmatched. This CDR3 is 19 amino acids long. DNA of the CDR3: TGCGCCAGCAGCCTCTCGGACAGGGCCTTAGGAGCCCAATCCTACGAGCAGTACTTC. Amino acid sequence: CASSLSDRALGAQSYEQYF.

This chain uses TRBV28 with TRBJ1-5, with D maybe TRBD1 (5 bases). Germline assignment: CDR1 MDHEN and CDR2 SYDVKM. The CDR3 length is 13 residues. Trimming left V 3 bases short and J 6 bases short, with 9 bases between. The CDR3 here is CASSLGGIQPQHF. In DNA, the CDR3 is TGTGCCAGCAGTTTGGGGGGTATTCAGCCCCAGCATTTT.

The chain has TRBV11-2 and TRBJ1-6; the D gene is possibly TRBD1 (5 bases). The germline V gene encodes CDR1 SGHAT and CDR2 FQNNGV. The CDR3 consists of 13 residues. The V end was cut by 5 bases, the J end by 6 bases, with 8 bases between. The CDR3 nucleotides are TGTGCCAGCAGCGGGGCAGTTAATTCACCCCTCCACTTT. This sequence encodes CASSGAVNSPLHF.